Presented here are 8 T cell receptor beta chains from one specimen sequenced in a study of T cells expressing NK-cell markers. With the 5' RACE reads reprocessed, TCRdb shows one record per CDR3 protein and no DNA. The specimen's table records 550,000 to 600,000 distinct CDR3 sequences. The sample comprised blood T cells: a sorted CD56 or NKG2C T cell subset, CD4+ or CD8+ T cells, or bulk PBMC T cells (not recorded which). The receptors were sampled from a man younger than 35 in good health.

The CDR3 protein is CLSRPSQSYTDTQYF. The genes are TRBV7-9 and TRBJ2-3; TCRdb calls TRBD2, which cannot be checked without DNA. Germline-derived CDR1 and CDR2 are SEHNR and FQNEAQ (reference sequence). The CDR3 has 15 residues.

The rearrangement uses TRBV5-1 and TRBJ2-7; TCRdb outputs TRBD2, but without DNA this stays unchecked. The CDR3 extends over 17 amino acids. Germline V gene sequence: CDR1 SGHRS, CDR2 YFSETQ. The CDR3 region is CASSSHKGPGLLYEQYF.

The rearrangement uses TRBV6-5 and TRBJ1-1. CDR1 MNHEY and CDR2 SVGAGI come from the germline V gene. The CDR3 extends over 14 amino acids. This chain's CDR3 is CASSYSTVSPEAFF.

This sequence joins TRBV5-1 and TRBJ2-7; the TRBD1 assignment by TCRdb is unverifiable without DNA. CDR3 length: 17 amino acids. Germline-derived CDR1 and CDR2 are SGHRS and YFSETQ. The CDR3 here is CASSLSPDIRKAYEQYF.

The chain combines TRBV12-3 or TRBV12-4 with TRBJ1-1. The CDR3 totals 16 residues. CDR3 residues: CASNPGGAYMNTEAFF.

CDR3 sequence: CASSYLTGTFEKLFF. The genes are TRBV5-5 and TRBJ1-4; with no DNA, the TCRdb D assignment of TRBD1 cannot be verified. Germline V CDR1 and CDR2: SGHKS, YYEKEE (reference sequence). There are 15 residues in the CDR3.

V is TRBV15 and J is TRBJ2-1. The CDR3 has 15 residues. The germline V gene encodes CDR1 LNHNV and CDR2 YYDKDF (reference sequence). This CDR3 reads CATSPFSNYYNEQFF.

The V call is TRBV7-3, the J call TRBJ2-1; checking the TCRdb D call of TRBD2 is not possible without DNA. The germline V gene encodes CDR1 SGHTA and CDR2 FQGTGA. This CDR3 contains 18 residues. This CDR3 is CASSPLSGSRSSYNEQFF. Using reference TRBV7-3 and TRBJ2-1 for the parts outside the CDR3, the full variable domain is GAGVSQTPSNKVTEKGKYVELRCDPISGHTALYWYRQSLGQGPEFLIYFQGTGAADDSGLPNDRFFAVRPEGSVSTLKIQRTERGDSAVYLCASSPLSGSRSSYNEQFFGPGTRLTVL.